The source of this TCR beta chain is a study of T cells in Graves' hyperthyroidism and ophthalmopathy. This clonotype was recorded many times. Authors of the study amplified TCR beta CDR3 regions from RNA transcripts. With the HTBI primer set, the TCR CDR3 went through a first round of RT-PCR. TCRdb independently ran MiXCR on the multiplex PCR reads; one entry per CDR3 protein. The sample lists under 250,000 distinct CDR3 sequences; roughly 22% were seen once. Germline values: CDR1 SQVTM, CDR2 ANQGSEA. The CDR3 length is 13 residues. V was clipped by 5 bases and J by 2 bases, with 12 bases between them.

This sequence joins TRBV29-1 and TRBJ2-5; D unresolved. The sequence was collected from a woman in her thirties or forties with Graves' ophthalmopathy. The sequencing sample was made of blood. The CDR3 spells CSVTGRLQETQYF. The CDR3 region has the DNA TGCAGCGTTACTGGCAGATTGCAAGAGACCCAGTACTTC.